This T cell receptor beta chain was obtained from a study of blood T cell repertoires in COVID-19. Looking at the study overall: Collection of acute and convalescent COVID-19 samples took place in the United States, Italy and Spain. PBMCs, B-cell-depleted T cells, or T cells provided the cDNA or gDNA that made up the material.

V gave up 4 bases and J gave up 2 bases; unmatched junction bases: 0. The CDR3 loop spans 14 amino acids. CDR1 MDHEN and CDR2 SYDVKM come from the germline V gene. This clone has just one count. Study processing details: Amplified reference gene primers provided the basis for estimating nucleated cell counts. The method was immunoSEQ multiplex PCR; TCRdb's version includes in-frame clones alone and lacks a portion of them. V and J calls and clone size are copied from that table; D and trimming were computed from the DNA. This repertoire shows approximately 21,000 clones, roughly 89% found once; its top ten account for around 10%.

V usage is TRBV28 and J usage is TRBJ2-1; 9 bases map to TRBD1. The receptor was isolated from a woman over 75 with active or convalescent COVID-19. The material sequenced was peripheral blood. CDR3 amino acids: CASSYRGPYNEQFF. The CDR3 coding sequence is TGTGCCAGCAGTTACAGGGGGCCCTACAATGAGCAGTTCTTC.